One and the same sample provided the 3 T cell receptor beta chains below, sequenced in a study of control samples from healthy donors and cancer patients. This table comes from immunoSEQ multiplex PCR, and its TCRdb copy is limited to in-frame clones, with some not included. The repertoire holds fewer than 45,000 clones, with 80% to 95% as singletons. The material sequenced was PBMCs. These receptors originate from a woman in her thirties or forties with head and neck cancer.

This clone has only a few counts. The chain joins TRBV12-3 or TRBV12-4 to TRBJ1-1, with 7 bases lining up with TRBD1. CDR3 length equals 13 residues. V lost 5 bases and J lost 5; bases outside the gene matches: 5. CDR3 amino acids: CASSLFRGTEAFF. The CDR3, as DNA: TGTGCCAGCAGTCTCTTCAGGGGGACTGAAGCTTTCTTT.

The J gene is TRBJ2-2, the V gene TRBV20-1, with 11 bases fitting TRBD2. This CDR3 comprises 15 residues. The germline gives CDR1 DFQATT, CDR2 SNEGSKA (reference sequence). V trimming: 3 bases; J trimming: 7 bases; junction bases outside the gene matches: 7. CDR3 sequence reads: CSASVLAGDLGELFF. Written as DNA, the CDR3 is TGCAGTGCTAGTGTACTAGCGGGAGATCTCGGGGAGCTGTTTTTT.

This clone has just a few counts. The rearrangement joins TRBV5-5 to TRBJ2-5, with 12 positions matching TRBD2. CDR3 size: 16 residues. J lost 5 bases, V lost 2 bases, and 7 bases had no gene match. Germline CDR1 reads SGHKS; CDR2 reads YYEKEE (reference sequence). The CDR3 reads CASSLLTSGSAETQYF. The CDR3 DNA reads as TGTGCCAGCAGCTTACTGACTAGCGGGAGTGCCGAGACCCAGTACTTC.